Listed below are T cell receptor beta chains from one sample, sequenced in a study of cytomegalovirus exposure and HLA in healthy donors. Assay used: immunoSEQ multiplex PCR; TCRdb lists only in-frame clones, some missing. Of roughly 200,000 clones in the sample, 75% to 90% were seen once. Material: PBMCs. Receptors were obtained from a woman aged 25 to 39 in good health and CMV-seronegative. Both conserved end residues are trimmed from each CDR3. Clone sizes are given selectively: once, few, many, or a class where the clone is expanded.

abundance,v_gene,j_gene,CDR3aa
NA,TRBV27,TRBJ1-2,ARITGGFYGYT
NA,TRBV18,TRBJ2-7,ASSPTGGRSYEQY
NA,TRBV2,TRBJ1-2,ASSEIREVGGYT
NA,TRBV9,TRBJ1-3,ASSEDISGNTIY
NA,TRBV2,TRBJ2-3,ASSDGLAASTDTQY
NA,TRBV5-1,TRBJ2-5,ASSRTGTSGGQETQY
NA,TRBV6-5,TRBJ2-5,ASSLTRWETQY
few,TRBV5-6,TRBJ1-4,ASSFGLLTTNEKLF
NA,TRBV15,TRBJ2-1,ATSRVRGPYNEQF
NA,TRBV19,TRBJ1-1,ASREDRLNTEAF
once,TRBV28,TRBJ2-5,ASSLFDIGGETQY
NA,TRBV11-3,TRBJ2-1,ASSASGQYNEQF
few,TRBV6-5,NA,ASSYLGRGGRYEQY
NA,TRBV27,TRBJ2-1,ASSVAGGRGLYNEQF
NA,TRBV7-3,TRBJ2-6,ASSFPSSGYSGANVLT
NA,TRBV19,TRBJ2-1,ASNRGVSLEQF
NA,TRBV4-1,TRBJ1-5,ASSLVWANQPQH
NA,TRBV15,TRBJ2-3,ATSRDRGVTDTQY
NA,TRBV19,TRBJ2-7,ASSMGGPAYEQY
NA,TRBV9,TRBJ1-1,ASSAGGLSDTEAF
few,TRBV7-9,TRBJ2-2,ASSLGGGTILIELF
NA,TRBV9,TRBJ2-5,ASSAQGNQETQY
NA,TRBV7-9,TRBJ2-7,ASSLVGTVYEQY
NA,TRBV30,TRBJ1-4,AWSGPPTNEKLF
NA,TRBV7-9,TRBJ2-7,ASSSDRGRIYEQY
NA,TRBV10-1,TRBJ2-3,ASSEMAGVADTQY
NA,TRBV7-3,TRBJ2-3,ASSLTPLAGRTDTQY
once,TRBV28,TRBJ1-3,ASSFSDRKGNTIY
NA,TRBV30,TRBJ2-1,AWSVMRRGEQF
NA,TRBV9,TRBJ2-3,ASTPGSTDTQY
NA,TRBV25-1,TRBJ2-3,ASSELQGARDTQY
once,TRBV6-5,TRBJ2-7,ASSRGQFDYEQY
NA,TRBV27,TRBJ2-7,ASSLALTYEQY
NA,TRBV5-5,TRBJ2-7,ASSLSGYYEQY
NA,TRBV2,TRBJ2-7,ASSEIPVEQY
NA,TRBV6-1,TRBJ1-3,ASSTGFSGNTIY
few,TRBV5-1,TRBJ2-5,ASSRTSGSSVETQY
NA,TRBV4-1,TRBJ2-5,ASSLGRVETQY
NA,TRBV7-8,TRBJ2-1,ASSLRLPIYNEQF
NA,TRBV6-1,TRBJ2-2,ASTLRQVNTGELF
NA,TRBV2,TRBJ2-1,ASSAQLAGGDNEQF
NA,TRBV11-2,TRBJ2-7,ASSLGPEGYEQY
once,TRBV9,TRBJ1-3,ASSGDRGAGNTIY
NA,TRBV28,TRBJ2-7,ASSPDTPYEQY
NA,TRBV2,TRBJ2-1,ASSELGAGVQYNEQF
NA,TRBV6-5,TRBJ1-1,ASIRRGNTEAF
NA,TRBV9,TRBJ1-5,ASSVGTDNQPQH
NA,TRBV5-8,TRBJ2-7,ASSLERGSVHEQY
NA,TRBV13,TRBJ2-3,ASTTIERGNPTDTQY
NA,TRBV7-9,TRBJ2-1,ASSWGLAENEQF
NA,TRBV4-2,TRBJ2-3,ASSVGKEWDTQY
NA,TRBV7-7,TRBJ1-6,ASSSGTGRTDSPLH
once,TRBV19,TRBJ2-2,ASSIPGLAGELF
NA,TRBV5-1,TRBJ2-3,ASSSQGPWVDTQY
NA,TRBV5-1,TRBJ2-1,ASSSTSGGLSYNEQF
NA,TRBV5-6,TRBJ2-2,ASSLAGAVAGELF
NA,TRBV9,TRBJ2-7,ASSLVGTALGEQY
NA,TRBV5-4,TRBJ2-5,ASRSDLAGEGTQY
NA,TRBV19,TRBJ2-1,ASSMIGPDRGYNEQF